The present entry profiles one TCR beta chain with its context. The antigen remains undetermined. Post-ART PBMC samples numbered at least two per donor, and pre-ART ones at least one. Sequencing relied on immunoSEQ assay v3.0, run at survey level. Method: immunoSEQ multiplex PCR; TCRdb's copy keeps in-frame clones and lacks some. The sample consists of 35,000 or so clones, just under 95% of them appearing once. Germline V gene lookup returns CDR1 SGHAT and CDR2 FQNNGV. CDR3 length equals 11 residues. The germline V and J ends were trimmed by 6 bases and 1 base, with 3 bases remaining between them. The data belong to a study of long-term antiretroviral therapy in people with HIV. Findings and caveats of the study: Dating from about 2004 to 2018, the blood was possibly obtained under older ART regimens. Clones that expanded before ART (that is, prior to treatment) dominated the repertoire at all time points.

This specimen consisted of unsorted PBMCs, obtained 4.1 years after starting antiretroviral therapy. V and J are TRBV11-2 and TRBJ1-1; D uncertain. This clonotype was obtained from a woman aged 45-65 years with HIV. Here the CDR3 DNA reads TGTGCCAGCAGTCAGAACACTGAAGCTTTCTTT. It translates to CASSQNTEAFF.